The sequence of this TCR beta chain was determined in a study of long-term antiretroviral therapy in people with HIV. Version v3.0 of the immunoSEQ assay ran at survey level. Per-sample TRB depth target: about 35,000-55,000 T-cell genomes. Sequencing used immunoSEQ multiplex PCR; TCRdb keeps in-frame clones, though not all of them. The table lists tens of thousands of clones, about 80% of them singletons. Remarks on this clone: Its antigen remains unidentified.

Study-wide results and caveats: When set beside controls, HIV repertoires had CDR3 length ranges that were narrower. Clonal populations expanded prior to ART predominated within the repertoire at all time points.

Every specimen provided about 0.95-11 million cryopreserved PBMC before DNA extraction took place. Looked up from germline, CDR1 is SGHRS and CDR2 is YFSETQ. After removal of 4 bases from V and 2 bases from J, the junction contained 3 bases not matched to a gene. The CDR3 runs to 14 residues. The genes are TRBV5-1 and TRBJ1-2; 9 bases are a match to TRBD1. The specimen was unsorted PBMCs, collected 1.1 years before starting antiretroviral therapy. The sequence came from a woman aged 40 to 50 with HIV. CDR3 protein: CASSQGQGNYGYTF. CDR3 nucleotide sequence: TGCGCCAGCAGCCAGGGACAGGGAAACTATGGCTACACCTTC.